This T cell receptor beta chain was captured in a study of neoadjuvant anti-PD-1 for oral cavity cancer. This CDR3 is 15 amino acids long. Germline V gene lookup returns CDR1 WNHNN and CDR2 SYGVQD (reference sequence). With 4 bases clipped from V and 0 bases from J, the junction kept 4 bases outside the gene matches. Libraries were prepared by immunoSEQ multiplex PCR; TCRdb keeps only in-frame clonotypes and omits some of them. The sample yields tens of thousands of clones, around four fifths seen once. Sequences were derived from PBMCs, sampled before nivolumab (anti-PD-1) treatment. This receptor was obtained from a person aged 35 to 85 with oral cavity squamous cell carcinoma. The J gene is TRBJ2-7, the V gene TRBV10-1; 9 positions match TRBD2. CDR3 DNA: TGCGCCAGCAGTGCCGATAGCGGGAGCTCCTACGAGCAGTACTTC. Its translation is CASSADSGSSYEQYF.